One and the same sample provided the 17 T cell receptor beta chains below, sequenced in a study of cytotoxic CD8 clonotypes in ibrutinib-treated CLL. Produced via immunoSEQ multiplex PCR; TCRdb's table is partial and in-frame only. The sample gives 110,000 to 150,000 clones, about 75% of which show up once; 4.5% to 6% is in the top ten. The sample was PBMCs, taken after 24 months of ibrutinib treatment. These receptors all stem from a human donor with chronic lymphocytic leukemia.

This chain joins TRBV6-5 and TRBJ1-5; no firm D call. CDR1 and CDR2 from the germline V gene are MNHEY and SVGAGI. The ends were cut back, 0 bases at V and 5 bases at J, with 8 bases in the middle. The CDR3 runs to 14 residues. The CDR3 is CASSYSGIHQPQHF. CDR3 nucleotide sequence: TGTGCCAGCAGTTACTCAGGGATCCATCAGCCCCAGCATTTT.

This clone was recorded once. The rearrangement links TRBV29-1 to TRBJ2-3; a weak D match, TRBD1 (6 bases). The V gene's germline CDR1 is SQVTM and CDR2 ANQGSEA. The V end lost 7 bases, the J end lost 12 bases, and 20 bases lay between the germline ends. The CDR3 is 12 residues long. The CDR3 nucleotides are TGCAGCGCTGACCCCAACAGGGAAACACAGTATTTT. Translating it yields CSADPNRETQYF.

CDR3 bases: TGTGCCTGGGCCCACTACCCCACAAACAATGAGCAGTTCTTC. Translating it yields CAWAHYPTNNEQFF. The rearrangement joins TRBV30 to TRBJ2-1; no clear D. CDR1 and CDR2 from the germline V gene are GTSNPN and SVGIG (reference sequence). Trimming stripped 5 bases from V and 5 bases from J, with 16 bases between. The CDR3 consists of 14 residues.

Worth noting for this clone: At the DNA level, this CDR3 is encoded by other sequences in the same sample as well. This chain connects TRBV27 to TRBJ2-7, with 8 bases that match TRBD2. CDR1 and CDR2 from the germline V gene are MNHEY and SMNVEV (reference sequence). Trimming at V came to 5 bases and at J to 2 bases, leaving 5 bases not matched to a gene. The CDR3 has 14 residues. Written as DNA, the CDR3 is TGTGCCAGCAGTCCCCCGGGGGGGCCCTACGAGCAGTACTTC. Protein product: CASSPPGGPYEQYF.

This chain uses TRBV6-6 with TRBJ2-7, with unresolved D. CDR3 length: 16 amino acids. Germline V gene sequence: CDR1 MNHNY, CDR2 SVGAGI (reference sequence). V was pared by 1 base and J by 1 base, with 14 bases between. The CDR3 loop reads CASSYFPFDISYEQYF. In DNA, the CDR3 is TGTGCCAGCAGTTACTTCCCCTTCGACATTTCCTACGAGCAGTACTTC.

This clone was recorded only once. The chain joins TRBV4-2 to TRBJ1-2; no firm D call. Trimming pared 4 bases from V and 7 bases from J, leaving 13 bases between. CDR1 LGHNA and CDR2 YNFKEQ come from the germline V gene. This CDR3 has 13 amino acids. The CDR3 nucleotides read TGTGCCAGCAGCCCCCTTGAGGGTCTTGGCTACACCTTC. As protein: CASSPLEGLGYTF.

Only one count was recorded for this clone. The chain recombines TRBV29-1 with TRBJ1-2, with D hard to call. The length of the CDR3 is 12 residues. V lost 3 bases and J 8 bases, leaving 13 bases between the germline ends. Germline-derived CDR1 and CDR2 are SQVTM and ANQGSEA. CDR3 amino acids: CSVEGSGVGYTF. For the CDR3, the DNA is TGCAGCGTTGAGGGGTCCGGGGTCGGCTACACCTTC.

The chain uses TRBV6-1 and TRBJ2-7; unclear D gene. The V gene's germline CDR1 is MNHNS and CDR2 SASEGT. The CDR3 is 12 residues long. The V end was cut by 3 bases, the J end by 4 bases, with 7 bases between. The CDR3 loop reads CASSDEQYEQYF. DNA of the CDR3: TGTGCCAGCAGTGACGAACAGTACGAGCAGTACTTC.

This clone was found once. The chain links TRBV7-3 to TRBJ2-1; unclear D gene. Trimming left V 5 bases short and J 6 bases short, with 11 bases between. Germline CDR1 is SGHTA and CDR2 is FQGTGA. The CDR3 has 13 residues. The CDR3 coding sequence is TGTGCCAGCAGCCCGGACGGCCGCAATGAGCAGTTCTTC. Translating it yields CASSPDGRNEQFF. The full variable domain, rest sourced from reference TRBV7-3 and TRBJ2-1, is GAGVSQTPSNKVTEKGKYVELRCDPISGHTALYWYRQSLGQGPEFLIYFQGTGAADDSGLPNDRFFAVRPEGSVSTLKIQRTERGDSAVYLCASSPDGRNEQFFGPGTRLTVL.

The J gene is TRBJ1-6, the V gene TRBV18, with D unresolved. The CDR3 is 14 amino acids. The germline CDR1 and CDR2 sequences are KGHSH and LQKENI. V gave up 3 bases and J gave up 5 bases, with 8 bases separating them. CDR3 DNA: TGTGCCAGCTCACCGACGCAGAATAATTCACCCCTCCACTTT. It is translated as CASSPTQNNSPLHF. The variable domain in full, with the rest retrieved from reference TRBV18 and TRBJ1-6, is NAGVMQNPRHLVRRRGQEARLRCSPMKGHSHVYWYRQLPEEGLKFMVYLQKENIIDESGMPKERFSAEFPKEGPSILRIQQVVRGDSAAYFCASSPTQNNSPLHFGNGTRLTVT.

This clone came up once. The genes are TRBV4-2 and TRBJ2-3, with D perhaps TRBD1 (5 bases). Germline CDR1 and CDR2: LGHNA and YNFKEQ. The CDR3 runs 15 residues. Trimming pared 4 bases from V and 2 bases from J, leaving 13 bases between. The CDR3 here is CASSPGWGPTDTQYF. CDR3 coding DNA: TGTGCCAGCAGCCCAGGTTGGGGCCCCACAGATACGCAGTATTTT.

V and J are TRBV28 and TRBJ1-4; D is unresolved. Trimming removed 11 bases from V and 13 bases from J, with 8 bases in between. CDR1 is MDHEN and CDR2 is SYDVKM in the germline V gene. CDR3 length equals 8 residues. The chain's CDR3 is CAPHRLFF. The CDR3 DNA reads TGTGCCCCCCATCGACTGTTTTTT.

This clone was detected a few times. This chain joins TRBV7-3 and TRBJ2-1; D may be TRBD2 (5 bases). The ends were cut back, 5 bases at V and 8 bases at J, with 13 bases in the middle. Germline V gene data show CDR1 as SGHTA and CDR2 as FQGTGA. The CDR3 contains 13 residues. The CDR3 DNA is TGTGCCAGCAGCCCCCCACTAGTCGATGAGCAGTTCTTC. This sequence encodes CASSPPLVDEQFF.

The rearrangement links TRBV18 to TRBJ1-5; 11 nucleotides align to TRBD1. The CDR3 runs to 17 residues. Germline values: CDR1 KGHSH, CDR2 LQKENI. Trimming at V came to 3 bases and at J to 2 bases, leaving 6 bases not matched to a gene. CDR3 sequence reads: CASSPRDRGVGNQPQHF. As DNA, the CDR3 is TGTGCCAGCTCACCCCGGGACAGGGGGGTGGGCAATCAGCCCCAGCATTTT. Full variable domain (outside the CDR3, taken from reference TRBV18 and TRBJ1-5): NAGVMQNPRHLVRRRGQEARLRCSPMKGHSHVYWYRQLPEEGLKFMVYLQKENIIDESGMPKERFSAEFPKEGPSILRIQQVVRGDSAAYFCASSPRDRGVGNQPQHFGDGTRLSIL.

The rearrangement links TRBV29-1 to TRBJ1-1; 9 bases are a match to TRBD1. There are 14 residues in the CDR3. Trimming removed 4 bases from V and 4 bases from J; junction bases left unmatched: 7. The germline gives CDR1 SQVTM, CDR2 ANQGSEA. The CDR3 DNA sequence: TGCAGCGTTGCTGGGACAGGGAAGAGCACTGAAGCTTTCTTT. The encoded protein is CSVAGTGKSTEAFF.

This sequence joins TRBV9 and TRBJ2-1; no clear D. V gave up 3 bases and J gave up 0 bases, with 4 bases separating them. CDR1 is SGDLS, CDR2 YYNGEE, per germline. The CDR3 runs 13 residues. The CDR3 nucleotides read TGTGCCAGCAGCGGGAGCTCCTACAATGAGCAGTTCTTC. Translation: CASSGSSYNEQFF.

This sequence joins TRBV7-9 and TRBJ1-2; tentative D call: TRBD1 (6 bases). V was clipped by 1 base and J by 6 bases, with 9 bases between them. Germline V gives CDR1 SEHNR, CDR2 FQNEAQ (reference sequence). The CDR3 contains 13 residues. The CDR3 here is CASSLGTGNGYTF. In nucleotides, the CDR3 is TGTGCCAGCAGCTTAGGTACAGGGAATGGCTACACCTTC.